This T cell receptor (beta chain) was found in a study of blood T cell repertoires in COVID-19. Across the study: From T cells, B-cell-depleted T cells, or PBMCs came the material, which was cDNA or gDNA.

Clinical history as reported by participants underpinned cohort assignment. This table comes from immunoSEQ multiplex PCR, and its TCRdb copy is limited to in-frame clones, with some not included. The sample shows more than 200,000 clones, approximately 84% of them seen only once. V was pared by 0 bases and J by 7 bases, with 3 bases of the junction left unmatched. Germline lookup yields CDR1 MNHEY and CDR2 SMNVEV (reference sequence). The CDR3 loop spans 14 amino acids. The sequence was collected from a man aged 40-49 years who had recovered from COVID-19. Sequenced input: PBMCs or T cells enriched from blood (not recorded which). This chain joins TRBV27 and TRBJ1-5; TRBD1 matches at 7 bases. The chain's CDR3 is CASSLSGGRQPQHF. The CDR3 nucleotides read TGTGCCAGCAGTTTATCAGGGGGCCGACAGCCCCAGCATTTT.